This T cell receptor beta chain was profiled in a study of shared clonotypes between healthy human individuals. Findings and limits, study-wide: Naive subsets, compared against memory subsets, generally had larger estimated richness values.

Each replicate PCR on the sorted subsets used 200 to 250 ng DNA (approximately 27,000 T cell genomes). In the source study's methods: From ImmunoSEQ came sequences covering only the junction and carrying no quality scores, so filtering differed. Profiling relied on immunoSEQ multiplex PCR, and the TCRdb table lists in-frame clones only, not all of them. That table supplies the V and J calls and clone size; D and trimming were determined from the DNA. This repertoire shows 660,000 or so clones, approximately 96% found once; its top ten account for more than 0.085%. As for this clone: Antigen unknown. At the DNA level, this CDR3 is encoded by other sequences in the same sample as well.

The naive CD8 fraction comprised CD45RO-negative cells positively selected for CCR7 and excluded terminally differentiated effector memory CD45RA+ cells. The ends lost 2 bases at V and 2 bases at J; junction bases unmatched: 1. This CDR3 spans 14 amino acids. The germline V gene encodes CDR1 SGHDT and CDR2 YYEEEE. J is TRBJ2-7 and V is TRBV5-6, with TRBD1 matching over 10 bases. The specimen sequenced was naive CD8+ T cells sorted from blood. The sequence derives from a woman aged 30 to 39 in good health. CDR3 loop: CASSFGTGAYEQYF. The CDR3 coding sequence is TGTGCCAGCAGCTTCGGGACAGGGGCCTACGAGCAGTACTTC.